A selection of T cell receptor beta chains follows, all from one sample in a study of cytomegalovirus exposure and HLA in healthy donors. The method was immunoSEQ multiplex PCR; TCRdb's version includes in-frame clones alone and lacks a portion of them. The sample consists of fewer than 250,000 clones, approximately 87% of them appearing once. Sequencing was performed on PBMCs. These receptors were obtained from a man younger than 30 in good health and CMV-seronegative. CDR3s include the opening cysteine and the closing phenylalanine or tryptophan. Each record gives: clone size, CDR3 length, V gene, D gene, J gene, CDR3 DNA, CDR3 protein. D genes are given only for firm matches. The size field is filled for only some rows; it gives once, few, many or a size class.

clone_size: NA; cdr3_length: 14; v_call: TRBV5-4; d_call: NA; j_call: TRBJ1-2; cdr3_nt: TGTGCCAGCAGCCGTCGACAGGAGAACTATGGCTACACCTTC; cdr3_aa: CASSRRQENYGYTF
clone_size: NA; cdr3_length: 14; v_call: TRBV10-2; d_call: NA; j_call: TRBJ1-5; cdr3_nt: TGCGCCAGCAGTGACAGGGTGATAGAACAGCCCCAGCATTTT; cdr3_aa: CASSDRVIEQPQHF
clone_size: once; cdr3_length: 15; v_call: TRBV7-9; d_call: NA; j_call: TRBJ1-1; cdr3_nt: TGTGCCAGCAGCTTAGGGCAGGGGATGGTCACTGAAGCTTTCTTT; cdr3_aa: CASSLGQGMVTEAFF
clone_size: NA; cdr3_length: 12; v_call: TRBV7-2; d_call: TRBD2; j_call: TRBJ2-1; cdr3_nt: TGTGCCAGCACGGGACTAGCAAATGAGCAGTTCTTC; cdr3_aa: CASTGLANEQFF
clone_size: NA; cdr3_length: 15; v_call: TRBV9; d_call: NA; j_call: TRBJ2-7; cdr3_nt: TGTGCCAGCAGCCAATCCGCATGGACTGGCTACGAGCAGTACTTC; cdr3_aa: CASSQSAWTGYEQYF
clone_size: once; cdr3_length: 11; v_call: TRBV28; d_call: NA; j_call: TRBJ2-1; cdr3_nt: TGTGCCAGCAGTTTGCAGGAACGGCAGTTCTTC; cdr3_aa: CASSLQERQFF
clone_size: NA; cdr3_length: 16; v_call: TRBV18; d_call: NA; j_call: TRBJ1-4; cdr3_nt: TGTGCCAGCTCACGTTCCGGACCCGGGGTCGATGAAAAACTGTTTTTT; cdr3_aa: CASSRSGPGVDEKLFF
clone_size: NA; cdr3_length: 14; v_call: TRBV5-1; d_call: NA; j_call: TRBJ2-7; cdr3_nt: TGCGCCAGCAGCCCGGACGGGAATCCCTACGAGCAGTACTTC; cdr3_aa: CASSPDGNPYEQYF
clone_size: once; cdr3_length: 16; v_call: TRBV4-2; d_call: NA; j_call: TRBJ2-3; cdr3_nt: TGTGCCAGCAGCCAAGAGGATTTAGCGTTAACAGATACGCAGTATTTT; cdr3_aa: CASSQEDLALTDTQYF
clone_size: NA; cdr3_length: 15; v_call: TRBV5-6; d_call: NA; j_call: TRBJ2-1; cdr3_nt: TGTGCCAGCAGCTTCCGGGACATTCCCTACAATGAGCAGTTCTTC; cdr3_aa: CASSFRDIPYNEQFF
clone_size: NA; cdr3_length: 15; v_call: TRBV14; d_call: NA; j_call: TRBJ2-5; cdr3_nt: TGTGCCAGCAGCCAAGCCCTAGGACTGCAAGAGACCCAGTACTTC; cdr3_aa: CASSQALGLQETQYF
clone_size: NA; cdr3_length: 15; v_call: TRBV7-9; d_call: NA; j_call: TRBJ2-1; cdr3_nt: TGTGCCAGCAGCCCCAGGGTGGGCTCCTACAATGAGCAGTTCTTC; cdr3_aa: CASSPRVGSYNEQFF
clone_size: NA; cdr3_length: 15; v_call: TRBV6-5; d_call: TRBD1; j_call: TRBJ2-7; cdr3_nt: TGTGCCAGCAGAGAACTGGGACAGGGGGCCAACGAGCAGTACTTC; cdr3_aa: CASRELGQGANEQYF
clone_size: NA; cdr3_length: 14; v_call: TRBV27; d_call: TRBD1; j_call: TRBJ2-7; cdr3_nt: TGTGCCAGCAACCCGGGACAGGGACCCTCCGAGCAGTACTTC; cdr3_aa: CASNPGQGPSEQYF
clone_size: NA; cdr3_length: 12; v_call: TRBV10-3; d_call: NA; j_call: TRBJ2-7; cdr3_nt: TGTGCCATCGAGAGCGAGGGAAGGGAGCAGTACTTC; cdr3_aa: CAIESEGREQYF
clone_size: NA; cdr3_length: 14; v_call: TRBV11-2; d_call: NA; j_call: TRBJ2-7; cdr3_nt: TGTGCCAGCAGCTTAGGGGGCGGACCCTACGAGCAGTACTTC; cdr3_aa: CASSLGGGPYEQYF
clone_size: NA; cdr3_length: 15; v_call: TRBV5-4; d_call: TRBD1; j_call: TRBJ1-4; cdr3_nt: TGTGCCAGCAGCCCGGGGGGGGACAGGGATGAAAAACTGTTTTTT; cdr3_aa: CASSPGGDRDEKLFF
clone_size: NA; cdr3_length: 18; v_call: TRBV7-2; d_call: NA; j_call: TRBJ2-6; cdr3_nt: TGTGCCAGCAGCTTAATTGCGGGTGCCTCCTCTGGGGCCAACGTCCTGACTTTC; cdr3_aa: CASSLIAGASSGANVLTF
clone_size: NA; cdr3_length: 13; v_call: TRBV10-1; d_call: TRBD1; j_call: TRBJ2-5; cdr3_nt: TGCGCCAGCAGCGGGGACAGGAGGGAGACCCAGTACTTC; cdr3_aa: CASSGDRRETQYF
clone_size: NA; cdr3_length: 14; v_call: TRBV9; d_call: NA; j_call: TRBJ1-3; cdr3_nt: TGTGCCAGCAGCGTCCAGTCAGGCGGAAACACCATATATTTT; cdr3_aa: CASSVQSGGNTIYF
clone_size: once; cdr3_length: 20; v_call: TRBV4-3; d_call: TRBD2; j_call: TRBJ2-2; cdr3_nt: TGCGCCAGCAGCCAATTGATCATCCGCGGGGGGAAAGAACACCGGGGATTGCTGTTTTTT; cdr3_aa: CASSQLIIRGGKEHRGLLFF
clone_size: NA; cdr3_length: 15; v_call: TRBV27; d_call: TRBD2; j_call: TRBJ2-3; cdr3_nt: TGTGCCAGCCAGCCACGGGAGGTCCTCACAGATACGCAGTATTTT; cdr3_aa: CASQPREVLTDTQYF
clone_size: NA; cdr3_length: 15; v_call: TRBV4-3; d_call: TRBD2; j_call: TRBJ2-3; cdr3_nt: TGCGCCAGCAGCCGAGGGACTAGCGGGGTAGATACGCAGTATTTT; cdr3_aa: CASSRGTSGVDTQYF
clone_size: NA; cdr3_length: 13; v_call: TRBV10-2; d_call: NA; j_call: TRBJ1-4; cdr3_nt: TGCGCCAGCATGGGCGGACAGTATGAAAAACTGTTTTTT; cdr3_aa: CASMGGQYEKLFF
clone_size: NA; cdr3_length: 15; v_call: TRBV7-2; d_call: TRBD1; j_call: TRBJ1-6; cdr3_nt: TGTGCCAGCAGCTTAATTGGGACAGGGCCCTCACCCCTCCACTTT; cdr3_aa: CASSLIGTGPSPLHF
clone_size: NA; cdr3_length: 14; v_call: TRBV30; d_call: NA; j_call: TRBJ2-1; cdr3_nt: TGTGCCTGGAGTGTAGGGAGCGGGTACAATGAGCAGTTCTTC; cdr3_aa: CAWSVGSGYNEQFF
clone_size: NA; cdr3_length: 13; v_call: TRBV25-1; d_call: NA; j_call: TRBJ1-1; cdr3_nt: TGTGCCAGCAGGGTCGGGAGGGACACTGAAGCTTTCTTT; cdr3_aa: CASRVGRDTEAFF
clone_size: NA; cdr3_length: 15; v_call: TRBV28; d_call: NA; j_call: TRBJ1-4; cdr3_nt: TGTGCCAGCCGACCGGGACATAGAACTAATGAAAAACTGTTTTTT; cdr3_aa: CASRPGHRTNEKLFF